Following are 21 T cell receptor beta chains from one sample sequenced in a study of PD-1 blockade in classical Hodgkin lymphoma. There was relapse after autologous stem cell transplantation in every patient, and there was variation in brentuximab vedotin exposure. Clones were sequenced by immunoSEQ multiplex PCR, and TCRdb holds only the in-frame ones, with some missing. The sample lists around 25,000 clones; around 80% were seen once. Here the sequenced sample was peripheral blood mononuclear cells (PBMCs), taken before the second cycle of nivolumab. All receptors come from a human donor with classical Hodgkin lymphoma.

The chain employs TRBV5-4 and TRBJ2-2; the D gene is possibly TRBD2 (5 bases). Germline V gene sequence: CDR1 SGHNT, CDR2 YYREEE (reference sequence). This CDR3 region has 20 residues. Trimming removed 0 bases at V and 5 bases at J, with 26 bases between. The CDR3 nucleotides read TGTGCCAGCAGCTTGGGTTGGGGTCGGACCCATACCCCGGGAACCGGGGAGCTGTTTTTT. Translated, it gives CASSLGWGRTHTPGTGELFF.

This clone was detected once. This chain's CDR3 is CASSQDAGGDEQFF. CDR3 in DNA: TGCGCCAGCAGCCAAGATGCCGGGGGGGATGAGCAGTTCTTC. The chain carries TRBV4-3 and TRBJ2-1; 8 bases map to TRBD2. Germline trimming cut 0 bases from V and 8 bases from J; bases unmatched to any gene: 3. The CDR3 length is 14 residues. Germline V gene sequence: CDR1 LGHNA, CDR2 YSLEER.

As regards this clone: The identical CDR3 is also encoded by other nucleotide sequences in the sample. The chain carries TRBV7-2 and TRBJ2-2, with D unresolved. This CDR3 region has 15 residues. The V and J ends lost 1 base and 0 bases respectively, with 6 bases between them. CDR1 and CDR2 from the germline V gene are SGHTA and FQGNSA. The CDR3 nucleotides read TGTGCCAGCAGCTTAGTGGCTCCGAACACCGGGGAGCTGTTTTTT. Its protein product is CASSLVAPNTGELFF.

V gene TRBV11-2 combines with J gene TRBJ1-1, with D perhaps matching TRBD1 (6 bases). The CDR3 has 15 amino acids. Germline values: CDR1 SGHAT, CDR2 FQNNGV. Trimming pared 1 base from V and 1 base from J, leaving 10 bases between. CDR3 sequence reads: CASSLVKGGNTEAFF. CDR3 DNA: TGTGCCAGCAGCTTAGTTAAGGGGGGGAACACTGAAGCTTTCTTT.

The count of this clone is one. The CDR3: CASRNNGRGLGDTQYF. The CDR3 DNA sequence: TGTGCCAGCCGGAACAACGGCAGGGGGCTTGGAGATACGCAGTATTTT. This chain joins TRBV19 and TRBJ2-3; 8 bases map to TRBD1. V lost 9 bases to trimming and J lost 5 bases; unmatched junction nucleotides: 16. The CDR3 spans 16 residues. Germline V gene sequence: CDR1 LNHDA, CDR2 SQIVND (reference sequence).

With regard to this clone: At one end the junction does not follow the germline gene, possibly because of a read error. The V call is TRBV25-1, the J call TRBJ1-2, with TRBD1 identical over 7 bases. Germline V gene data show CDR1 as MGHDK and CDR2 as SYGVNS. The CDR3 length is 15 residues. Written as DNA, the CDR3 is TGTGCCAGCAGTGCCCGGGACAGCTTGATAGATGGCCACACCTTC. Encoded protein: CASSARDSLIDGHTF.

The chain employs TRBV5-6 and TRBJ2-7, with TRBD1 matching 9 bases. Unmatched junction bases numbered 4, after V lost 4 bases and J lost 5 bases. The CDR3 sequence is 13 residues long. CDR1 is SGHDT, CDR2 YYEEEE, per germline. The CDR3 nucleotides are TGTGCCAGCAGCCCGGGACAGGGTAACGAGCAGTACTTC. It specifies CASSPGQGNEQYF.

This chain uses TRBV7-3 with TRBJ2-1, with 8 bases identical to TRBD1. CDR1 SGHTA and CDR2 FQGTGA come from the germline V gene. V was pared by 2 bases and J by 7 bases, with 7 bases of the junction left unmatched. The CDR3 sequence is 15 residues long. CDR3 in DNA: TGTGCCAGCAGCTTAGAAGGACAGGGATCGAATGAGCAGTTCTTC. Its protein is CASSLEGQGSNEQFF.

DNA for the CDR3: TGTGCCAGCAGTTTACAGGGGCCAGATACGCAGTATTTT. As protein: CASSLQGPDTQYF. V and J are TRBV28 and TRBJ2-3; perhaps TRBD1 as D (6 bases). The CDR3 is 13 amino acids. V was clipped by 2 bases and J by 4 bases, with 7 bases between them. Per germline, CDR1 MDHEN and CDR2 SYDVKM.

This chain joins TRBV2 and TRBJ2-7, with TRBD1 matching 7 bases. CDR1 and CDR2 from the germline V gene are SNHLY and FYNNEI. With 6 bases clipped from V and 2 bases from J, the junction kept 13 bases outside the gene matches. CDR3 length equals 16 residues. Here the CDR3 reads CASRKDRSGAAYEQYF. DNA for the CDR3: TGTGCCAGCAGGAAGGACAGGTCAGGGGCGGCCTACGAGCAGTACTTC.

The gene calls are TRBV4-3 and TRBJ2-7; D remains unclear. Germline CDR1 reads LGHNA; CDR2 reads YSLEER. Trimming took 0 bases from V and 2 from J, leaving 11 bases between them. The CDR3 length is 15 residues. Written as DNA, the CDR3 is TGCGCCAGCAGCCAAGACTACGGTGGACCCTACGAGCAGTACTTC. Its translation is CASSQDYGGPYEQYF.

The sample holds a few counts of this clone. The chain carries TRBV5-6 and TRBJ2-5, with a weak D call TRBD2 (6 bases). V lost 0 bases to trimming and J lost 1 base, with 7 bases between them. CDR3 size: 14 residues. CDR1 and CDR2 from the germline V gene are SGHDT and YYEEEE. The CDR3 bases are TGTGCCAGCAGCTTGGTGGGGGGCCAAGAGACCCAGTACTTC. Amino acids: CASSLVGGQETQYF.

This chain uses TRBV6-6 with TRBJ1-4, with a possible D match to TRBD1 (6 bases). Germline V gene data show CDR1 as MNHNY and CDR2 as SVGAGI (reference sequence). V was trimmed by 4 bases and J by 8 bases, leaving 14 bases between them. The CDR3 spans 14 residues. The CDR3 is CASSLQGDGEKLFF. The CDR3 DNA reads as TGTGCCAGCAGTTTACAGGGAGATGGGGAAAAACTGTTTTTT.

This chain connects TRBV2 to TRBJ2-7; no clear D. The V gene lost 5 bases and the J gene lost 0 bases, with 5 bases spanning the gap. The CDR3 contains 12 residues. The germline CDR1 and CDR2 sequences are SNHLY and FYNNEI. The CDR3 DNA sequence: TGTGCCAGCAGTTTCAGCTCCTACGAGCAGTACTTC. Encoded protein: CASSFSSYEQYF.

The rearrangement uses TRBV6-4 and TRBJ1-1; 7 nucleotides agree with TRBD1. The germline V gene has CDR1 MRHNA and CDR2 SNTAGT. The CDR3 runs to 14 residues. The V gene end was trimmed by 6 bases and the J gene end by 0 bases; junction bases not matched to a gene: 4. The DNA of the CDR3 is TGTGCCAGCAGCCCGACAGGGATGAACACTGAAGCTTTCTTT. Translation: CASSPTGMNTEAFF.

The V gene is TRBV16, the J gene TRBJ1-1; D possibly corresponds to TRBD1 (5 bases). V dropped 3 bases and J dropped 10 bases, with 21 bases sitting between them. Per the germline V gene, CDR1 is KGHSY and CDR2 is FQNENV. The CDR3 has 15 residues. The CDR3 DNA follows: TGTGCCAGCAGCCACTACTATGGGGCCAGCTCAGTAGCTTTCTTT. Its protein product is CASSHYYGASSVAFF.

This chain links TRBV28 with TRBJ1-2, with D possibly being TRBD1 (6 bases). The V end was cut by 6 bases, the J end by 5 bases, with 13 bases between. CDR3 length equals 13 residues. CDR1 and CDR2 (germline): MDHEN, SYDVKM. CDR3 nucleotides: TGTGCCAGCAGCAGCGGGACACAGTATGGCTACACCTTC. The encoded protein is CASSSGTQYGYTF.

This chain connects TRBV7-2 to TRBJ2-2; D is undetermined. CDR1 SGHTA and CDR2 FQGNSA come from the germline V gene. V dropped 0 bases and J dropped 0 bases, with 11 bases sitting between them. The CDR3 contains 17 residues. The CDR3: CASSLAIPGSNTGELFF. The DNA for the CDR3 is TGTGCCAGCAGCTTAGCGATTCCCGGGTCGAACACCGGGGAGCTGTTTTTT. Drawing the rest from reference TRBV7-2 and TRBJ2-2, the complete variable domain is GAGVSQSPSNKVTEKGKDVELRCDPISGHTALYWYRQSLGQGLEFLIYFQGNSAPDKSGLPSDRFSAERTGGSVSTLTIQRTQQEDSAVYLCASSLAIPGSNTGELFFGEGSRLTVL.

The CDR3 region is CATTSRSQETQYF. As DNA, the CDR3 is TGTGCCACCACGAGCAGGTCACAAGAGACCCAGTACTTC. This sequence joins TRBV6-1 and TRBJ2-5; D is uncertain. The length of the CDR3 is 13 residues. In germline, CDR1 is MNHNS, CDR2 SASEGT. Trimming removed 10 bases at V and 2 bases at J, with 14 bases between.

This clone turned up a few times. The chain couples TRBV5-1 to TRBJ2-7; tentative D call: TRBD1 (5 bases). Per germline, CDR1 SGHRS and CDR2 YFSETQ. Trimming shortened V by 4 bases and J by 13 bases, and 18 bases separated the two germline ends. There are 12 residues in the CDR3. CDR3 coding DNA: TGCGCCAGCAGCCCAGGGTGGGGTGCCGTCTACTTC. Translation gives CASSPGWGAVYF. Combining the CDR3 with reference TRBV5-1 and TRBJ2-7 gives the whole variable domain KAGVTQTPRYLIKTRGQQVTLSCSPISGHRSVSWYQQTPGQGLQFLFEYFSETQRNKGNFPGRFSGRQFSNSRSEMNVSTLELGDSALYLCASSPGWGAVYFGPGTRLTVT.

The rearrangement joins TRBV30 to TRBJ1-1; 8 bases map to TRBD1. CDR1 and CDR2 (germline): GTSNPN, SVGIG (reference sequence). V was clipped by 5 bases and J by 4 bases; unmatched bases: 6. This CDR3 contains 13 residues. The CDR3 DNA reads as TGTGCCTGGGCCACAGGGGGTGGCACTGAAGCTTTCTTT. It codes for CAWATGGGTEAFF. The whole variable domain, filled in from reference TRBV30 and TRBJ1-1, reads SQTIHQWPATLVQPVGSPLSLECTVEGTSNPNLYWYRQAAGRGLQLLFYSVGIGQISSEVPQNLSASRPQDRQFILSSKKLLLSDSGFYLCAWATGGGTEAFFGQGTRLTVV.